The table lists the clone carrying this T cell receptor beta chain with a count of one. As yet, its antigen is unknown. Template switching, a step in the protocol, added a universal primer site, and cDNA carried unique molecular identifiers. TCRdb re-called the 5' RACE reads through MiXCR, storing one row per CDR3 protein. The data contain 200,000 to 300,000 distinct CDR3 sequences, roughly a tenth of them seen just once; the ten biggest clones take up about 9.1%. Trimming left V 5 bases short and J 0 bases short, with 21 bases between. This CDR3 spans 18 amino acids. The V gene's germline CDR1 is SGHAT and CDR2 FQDESV (reference sequence). The sample originates from a study of identical twins. Broader study findings: Invariant MAIT and iNKT cells may have partly biased zero-insertion analyses. Findings depended on cross-sectional statistics rather than tracking the same donors. Sequences that were beta out-of-frame showed weaker excess twin sharing.

V usage is TRBV11-1 and J usage is TRBJ2-3; possible D gene TRBD2, 6 bases. Sequenced sample: memory T cells sorted from blood. The clonotype was recovered from a man between 50 and 59 years old in good health. CDR3 residues: CASSPPFRDFFSTDTQYF. CDR3 DNA: TGTGCCAGCAGCCCCCCCTTCAGGGACTTTTTTAGCACAGATACGCAGTATTTT.